A single sample gave rise to the 10 T cell receptor beta chains below, sequenced in a study of OX40 agonist ivuxolimab in advanced cancers. TCRdb's copy holds only in-frame clones and misses some; the assay was immunoSEQ multiplex PCR. The sample consists of nearly 45,000 clones, about 89% of them appearing once. The specimen was CD4+ or CD8+ T cells sorted from blood, collected in a trial of the OX40 agonist ivuxolimab. Every receptor here comes from an adult with an advanced solid tumor such as melanoma, head and neck, liver or kidney cancer.

The chain carries TRBV13 and TRBJ2-5; TRBD1 matches at 7 bases. CDR1 and CDR2 (germline): PRHDT, FYEKMQ (reference sequence). The CDR3 consists of 15 residues. The junction had 6 bases not matched to a gene; V was cut back by 4 bases and J by 1 base. DNA for the CDR3: TGTGCCAGCAGCTCCCGGGACAGTCTCCAAGAGACCCAGTACTTC. Its translation: CASSSRDSLQETQYF.

The chain links TRBV5-1 to TRBJ1-3; 7 bases are a match to TRBD1. The CDR3 totals 15 residues. V shed 4 bases, J shed 2 bases, and the junction held 6 bases outside the gene matches. Germline V lookup: CDR1 SGHRS, CDR2 YFSETQ. CDR3 in amino acids: CASSPDRAPGNTIYF. Written as DNA, the CDR3 is TGCGCCAGCAGCCCCGACAGGGCACCTGGAAACACCATATATTTT. Filled out from reference TRBV5-1 and TRBJ1-3, the complete variable domain reads KAGVTQTPRYLIKTRGQQVTLSCSPISGHRSVSWYQQTPGQGLQFLFEYFSETQRNKGNFPGRFSGRQFSNSRSEMNVSTLELGDSALYLCASSPDRAPGNTIYFGEGSWLTVV.

This chain connects TRBV27 to TRBJ1-2, with D unresolved. The CDR3 runs 15 residues. Germline lookup yields CDR1 MNHEY and CDR2 SMNVEV (reference sequence). Between the trimmed V and J ends, which lost 2 bases and 6 bases, there was a span of 16 bases. CDR3 in amino acids: CASSLASRSRDGYTF. DNA for the CDR3: TGTGCCAGCAGTTTAGCCTCCCGTTCGAGGGATGGCTACACCTTC.

The gene calls are TRBV5-5 and TRBJ1-6; no clear D gene. V lost 1 base to trimming and J lost 0 bases, with 11 bases between them. The CDR3 spans 17 residues. CDR1 SGHKS and CDR2 YYEKEE come from the germline V gene (reference sequence). CDR3 sequence (DNA): TGTGCCAGCAGCTTGAACAGTTGGAGCTCCTATAATTCACCCCTCCACTTT. This translates into CASSLNSWSSYNSPLHF.

The CDR3 DNA is TGTGCCAGTTCCCTCACGGGGGGGCCTTCGGCCAAAAACATTCAGTACTTC. This translates into CASSLTGGPSAKNIQYF. The chain has TRBV2 and TRBJ2-4; the match to TRBD2 covers 8 bases. Germline lookup yields CDR1 SNHLY and CDR2 FYNNEI. Trimming at V came to 9 bases and at J to 1 base, leaving 14 bases not matched to a gene. The CDR3 sequence is 17 residues long.

The rearrangement uses TRBV11-2 and TRBJ1-1; 8 bases align to TRBD1. The CDR3 is 15 residues long. Trimming at V came to 1 base and at J to 7 bases, leaving 8 bases not matched to a gene. Germline-derived CDR1 and CDR2 are SGHAT and FQNNGV. CDR3 protein: CASSLGTGWLNEAFF. CDR3 nucleotides: TGTGCCAGCAGCTTAGGGACAGGGTGGTTGAATGAAGCTTTCTTT.

The V and J genes are TRBV4-2 and TRBJ2-2, with 8 nucleotides matching TRBD2. V shed 8 bases, J shed 2 bases, and the junction held 10 bases outside the gene matches. Looked up from germline, CDR1 is LGHNA and CDR2 is YNFKEQ. This CDR3 spans 16 amino acids. DNA of the CDR3: TGTGCCAGCGGGCCCAGGCGGGAGGCCAACACCGGGGAGCTGTTTTTT. This gives the protein CASGPRREANTGELFF.

This sequence joins TRBV29-1 and TRBJ2-1; 9 bases match TRBD1. The V segment lost 4 bases and the J segment 3 bases; nucleotides outside the gene matches: 16. This CDR3 is 18 amino acids long. CDR1 is SQVTM, CDR2 ANQGSEA, per germline. The chain's CDR3 is CSVGGGTGRMRFYNEQFF. Written as DNA, the CDR3 is TGCAGCGTTGGAGGAGGGACAGGGAGAATGAGATTCTACAATGAGCAGTTCTTC.

Only one count was recorded for this clone. This rearrangement joins TRBV7-6 to TRBJ2-7, with 9 positions matching TRBD2. The length of the CDR3 is 16 residues. J gave up 6 bases and V 5 bases, and 14 bases lay outside the gene matches. From germline, CDR1 is SGHVS and CDR2 FNYEAQ. CDR3: CASSRTSGLVISEQYF. The CDR3 DNA is TGTGCCAGCAGCAGAACTAGCGGGTTAGTAATTAGCGAGCAGTACTTC.

The V call is TRBV6-6, the J call TRBJ1-1; D not certain. CDR3 length equals 13 residues. The V gene lost 2 bases and the J gene lost 0 bases, with 4 bases spanning the gap. From germline, CDR1 is MNHNY and CDR2 SVGAGI (reference sequence). DNA for the CDR3: TGTGCCAGCAGTTACAACCTGAACACTGAAGCTTTCTTT. It encodes CASSYNLNTEAFF.